Listed here are 25 T cell receptor beta chains from one sample, sequenced in a study of CD8+ T cells in alopecia areata. RNA extraction was followed by reverse transcription into cDNA, which acted as the sequencing template. This table comes from immunoSEQ multiplex PCR, and its TCRdb copy is limited to in-frame clones, with some not included. Here the sample spans approximately 150,000 clones, around 47% being singletons. The specimen was CD4+ T cells sorted from blood. These receptors all stem from a human donor with alopecia areata.

Details on this clone: At one end, the junction sequence differs from germline, possibly due to a read error. The V gene is TRBV27, the J gene TRBJ1-5; maybe TRBD1 (6 bases). The CDR3 covers 16 residues. Germline CDR1 reads MNHEY; CDR2 reads SMNVEV (reference sequence). CDR3 protein: CASSLSRDRLVQPQHF. DNA for the CDR3: TGTGCCAGCAGTCTATCCAGAGACAGGTTGGTGCAGCCCCAGCATTTT.

This clone was picked up a small number of times. The V and J genes are TRBV28 and TRBJ2-5, with D unclear. This CDR3 has 13 amino acids. Trimming stripped 5 bases from V and 1 base from J, with 8 bases between. CDR1 and CDR2 (germline): MDHEN, SYDVKM. The CDR3 is CASSAPAQETQYF. The CDR3 DNA reads TGTGCCAGCAGTGCCCCAGCCCAAGAGACCCAGTACTTC. The whole variable domain, remainder taken from reference TRBV28 and TRBJ2-5, is DVKVTQSSRYLVKRTGEKVFLECVQDMDHENMFWYRQDPGLGLRLIYFSYDVKMKEKGDIPEGYSVSREKKERFSLILESASTNQTSMYLCASSAPAQETQYFGPGTRLLVL.

The chain couples TRBV27 to TRBJ2-7; D may be TRBD2 (6 bases). Germline CDR1 and CDR2: MNHEY and SMNVEV (reference sequence). The V end lost 4 bases, the J end lost 3 bases, and 19 bases lay between the germline ends. The CDR3 length is 16 residues. The CDR3 DNA is TGTGCCAGCAGTTACTTCGGGGGACCCAAAAACTACGAGCAGTACTTC. This sequence encodes CASSYFGGPKNYEQYF.

This clone was counted between two and nine times. The V gene is TRBV27, the J gene TRBJ2-7, with no clear D. V was cut by 7 bases and J by 0 bases, with 7 bases left in between. This CDR3 is 12 amino acids long. Germline values: CDR1 MNHEY, CDR2 SMNVEV (reference sequence). The DNA for the CDR3 is TGTGCCAGCACCGGTAGCTCCTACGAGCAGTACTTC. Translation gives CASTGSSYEQYF.

This clone was recorded only once. DNA for the CDR3: TGTGCCAGCAGCCAAGATCGGCAGGGTCCCCAGCATTTT. It translates to CASSQDRQGPQHF. The chain has TRBV4-2 and TRBJ1-5; D possibly corresponds to TRBD1 (5 bases). The germline gives CDR1 LGHNA, CDR2 YNFKEQ. Trimming left V 0 bases short and J 10 bases short, with 10 bases between. The CDR3 sequence is 13 residues long.

This chain uses TRBV7-8 with TRBJ2-7; 7 nucleotides line up with TRBD2. The CDR3 covers 13 residues. Losses at the gene ends were 5 bases for V and 1 base for J; bases not matched to a gene: 2. Looked up from germline, CDR1 is SGHVS and CDR2 is FQNEAQ. CDR3 sequence: CASSRGLSYEQYF. As DNA, the CDR3 is TGTGCCAGCAGCCGGGGACTATCCTACGAGCAGTACTTC.

On this clone itself: Germline and junction disagree at one end, which may indicate a read error. The rearrangement links TRBV7-3 to TRBJ2-5, with D maybe TRBD1 (6 bases). The CDR3 has 15 residues. Per the germline V gene, CDR1 is SGHTA and CDR2 is FQGTGA. CDR3 loop: CASSLTLGQIETQYF. In DNA, the CDR3 is TGTGCCAGCAGTTTAACACTGGGACAAATAGAGACCCAGTACTTC.

This clone was detected only once. This chain uses TRBV11-1 with TRBJ1-2, with 8 bases lining up with TRBD1. The CDR3 extends over 12 amino acids. Germline V CDR1 and CDR2: SGHAT, FQDESV (reference sequence). The trim removed 6 bases at V and 8 bases at J, leaving 5 bases unmatched. CDR3 nucleotides: TGTGCCAGCAGATCGGGACAGGCGGGCTACACCTTC. This sequence encodes CASRSGQAGYTF.

The chain employs TRBV7-2 and TRBJ2-1, with 11 bases aligning to TRBD2. CDR3 length: 15 amino acids. Trimming at V came to 6 bases and at J to 9 bases, leaving 10 bases not matched to a gene. Germline CDR1 reads SGHTA; CDR2 reads FQGNSA. The CDR3 here is CASRSGLAVLGEQFF. The CDR3 DNA sequence: TGTGCCAGCAGATCGGGACTAGCGGTCCTCGGTGAGCAGTTCTTC.

This clone was detected only a few times. The DNA of the CDR3 is TGCGCCAGCAGCCACGGAGGCAGGGAAAACATTCAGTACTTC. It is translated as CASSHGGRENIQYF. V usage is TRBV5-1 and J usage is TRBJ2-4; D tentatively reads TRBD1 or TRBD2 (5 bases each). V lost 4 bases, J lost 5 bases, and 13 bases lay in between. Germline CDR1 SGHRS, CDR2 YFSETQ. The CDR3 contains 14 residues. Complete variable domain (other parts from reference TRBV5-1 and TRBJ2-4): KAGVTQTPRYLIKTRGQQVTLSCSPISGHRSVSWYQQTPGQGLQFLFEYFSETQRNKGNFPGRFSGRQFSNSRSEMNVSTLELGDSALYLCASSHGGRENIQYFGAGTRLSVL.

J is TRBJ2-1 and V is TRBV27; 7 nucleotides agree with TRBD2. Germline V gene data show CDR1 as MNHEY and CDR2 as SMNVEV (reference sequence). The CDR3 spans 16 residues. Trimming took 0 bases from V and 6 from J; bases not matched to a gene: 8. The chain's CDR3 is CASSLSAGGSPNEQFF. CDR3 bases: TGTGCCAGCAGTTTATCTGCCGGGGGGTCCCCCAATGAGCAGTTCTTC.

This chain joins TRBV29-1 and TRBJ2-1; unclear D gene. CDR3 length: 13 amino acids. Germline CDR1 SQVTM, CDR2 ANQGSEA. V was clipped by 4 bases and J by 2 bases, with 9 bases between them. In nucleotides, the CDR3 is TGCAGCGTTGGTTCGGAAGCCTACAATGAGCAGTTCTTC. It yields the protein CSVGSEAYNEQFF.

This clone was picked up a small number of times. The V call is TRBV29-1, the J call TRBJ2-4, with TRBD1 as a possible D gene (5 bases). V was trimmed by 7 bases and J by 0 bases, leaving 13 bases between them. The CDR3 has 14 residues. Germline assignment: CDR1 SQVTM and CDR2 ANQGSEA. The CDR3 DNA reads as TGCAGCGCACGACAGACCATAGCCAAAAACATTCAGTACTTC. Translation: CSARQTIAKNIQYF.

This clone has more than one count but fewer than ten. The rearrangement joins TRBV2 to TRBJ2-1; TRBD2 aligns across 7 bases. Germline-derived CDR1 and CDR2 are SNHLY and FYNNEI. Trimming at V came to 5 bases and at J to 8 bases, leaving 15 bases not matched to a gene. The CDR3 is 16 residues long. In nucleotides, the CDR3 is TGTGCCAGCAGTCCGCGGTGGCTCTTAGCGGGCCATGAGCAGTTCTTC. Its translation: CASSPRWLLAGHEQFF.

The rearrangement joins TRBV30 to TRBJ2-7; unclear D gene. The germline CDR1 and CDR2 sequences are GTSNPN and SVGIG (reference sequence). V was cut by 2 bases and J by 5 bases, with 4 bases left in between. The CDR3 spans 10 residues. CDR3 amino acids: CAWSRHEQYF. CDR3 sequence (DNA): TGTGCCTGGAGTCGGCACGAGCAGTACTTC.

The rearrangement uses TRBV7-2 and TRBJ2-3, with 7 positions matching TRBD1. Germline V gene sequence: CDR1 SGHTA, CDR2 FQGNSA. CDR3 size: 17 residues. V lost 1 base and J lost 7; bases outside the gene matches: 14. CDR3: CASSLVSQGIPLNTQYF. CDR3 bases: TGTGCCAGCAGCTTAGTTTCACAGGGGATCCCACTGAATACGCAGTATTTT.

The chain employs TRBV4-2 and TRBJ1-2, with 8 bases matching TRBD1. The V segment lost 0 bases and the J segment 7 bases; nucleotides outside the gene matches: 10. The CDR3 has 16 residues. Germline CDR1 is LGHNA and CDR2 is YNFKEQ. This chain's CDR3 is CASSQDLGQGQGGYTF. The CDR3 coding sequence is TGTGCCAGCAGCCAAGATCTTGGACAGGGTCAGGGTGGCTACACCTTC.

This clone was observed a few times. The chain is built from TRBV5-1 and TRBJ2-4; 9 nucleotides match TRBD1. Germline CDR1 and CDR2: SGHRS and YFSETQ. The CDR3 sequence is 14 residues long. J was trimmed by 9 bases and V by 7 bases; bases with no gene match: 11. This CDR3 reads CASSAGTGSTIQYF. CDR3 DNA sequence: TGCGCCAGCTCGGCCGGGACAGGGTCGACCATTCAGTACTTC. Filled out from reference TRBV5-1 and TRBJ2-4, the complete variable domain reads KAGVTQTPRYLIKTRGQQVTLSCSPISGHRSVSWYQQTPGQGLQFLFEYFSETQRNKGNFPGRFSGRQFSNSRSEMNVSTLELGDSALYLCASSAGTGSTIQYFGAGTRLSVL.

Here the CDR3 DNA reads TGTGCCTGGAACTCAGGAGGGGGTAGAGATCAGCCCCAGCATTTT. Its translation: CAWNSGGGRDQPQHF. The chain couples TRBV30 to TRBJ1-5; TRBD1 might be the D (6 bases). The CDR3 contains 15 residues. Germline V gene lookup returns CDR1 GTSNPN and CDR2 SVGIG (reference sequence). V lost 4 bases, J lost 5 bases, and 18 bases lay in between.

Of note for this clone: One end of the junction does not line up with germline, which may come from a read error. Other DNA sequences of this sample code for an identical CDR3. The rearrangement uses TRBV29-1 and TRBJ1-1; D is ambiguous. This CDR3 is 13 amino acids long. Germline CDR1 and CDR2: SQVTM and ANQGSEA. The CDR3 reads CSVEGPVNTEAFF. DNA for the CDR3: TGCAGCGTTGAAGGGCCCGTGAACACTGAAGCTTTTTTT.

The chain has TRBV5-1 and TRBJ2-1; D unclear. V was clipped by 0 bases and J by 5 bases, with 12 bases between them. This CDR3 spans 15 amino acids. Germline V CDR1 and CDR2: SGHRS, YFSETQ. The CDR3 sequence: CASSLAAGLDNEQFF. DNA for the CDR3: TGCGCCAGCAGCTTGGCGGCAGGATTGGACAATGAGCAGTTCTTC. The full variable domain, completed using reference TRBV5-1 and TRBJ2-1, is KAGVTQTPRYLIKTRGQQVTLSCSPISGHRSVSWYQQTPGQGLQFLFEYFSETQRNKGNFPGRFSGRQFSNSRSEMNVSTLELGDSALYLCASSLAAGLDNEQFFGPGTRLTVL.

This clone has more than one count but fewer than ten. Here the CDR3 DNA reads TGCAGCGTTATGTTTAGCGGGGCAGATACGCAGTATTTT. Its protein product is CSVMFSGADTQYF. The V gene is TRBV29-1, the J gene TRBJ2-3; 8 bases are a match to TRBD2. The CDR3 loop spans 13 amino acids. Germline V gives CDR1 SQVTM, CDR2 ANQGSEA. Trimming took 5 bases from V and 4 from J; bases not matched to a gene: 5.

CDR3 sequence (DNA): TGTGCCAGCAGTTTACACAACCCCCGGGCCGACGAGCAGTACTTC. This gives the protein CASSLHNPRADEQYF. V is TRBV28 and J is TRBJ2-7; no reliable D call. CDR1 is MDHEN, CDR2 SYDVKM, per germline. The length of the CDR3 is 15 residues. V lost 2 bases and J 5 bases, leaving 16 bases between the germline ends.

V is TRBV9 and J is TRBJ1-1; 7 positions agree with TRBD1. With 2 bases clipped from V and 5 bases from J, the junction kept 3 bases outside the gene matches. The CDR3 loop spans 13 amino acids. Per germline, CDR1 SGDLS and CDR2 YYNGEE. CDR3 sequence: CASSVEGATEAFF. DNA of the CDR3: TGTGCCAGCAGCGTTGAGGGGGCGACTGAAGCTTTCTTT. The variable domain in full, completed from reference TRBV9 and TRBJ1-1, reads DSGVTQTPKHLITATGQRVTLRCSPRSGDLSVYWYQQSLDQGLQFLIQYYNGEERAKGNILERFSAQQFPDLHSELNLSSLELGDSALYFCASSVEGATEAFFGQGTRLTVV.

V is TRBV11-2 and J is TRBJ2-7, with TRBD2 identical over 12 bases. Germline V lookup: CDR1 SGHAT, CDR2 FQNNGV. The CDR3 loop spans 14 amino acids. J lost 6 bases, V lost 4 bases, and 4 bases had no gene match. CDR3 region: CASSYRTSGTEQYF. DNA for the CDR3: TGTGCCAGCAGCTACCGGACTAGCGGGACCGAGCAGTACTTC.